Listed below are T cell receptor beta chains from one sample, sequenced in a study of blood T cell repertoires in COVID-19. Profiling relied on immunoSEQ multiplex PCR, and the TCRdb table lists in-frame clones only, not all of them. The data hold about 240,000 clones, with around 88% observed a single time. Sequenced sample: PBMCs or T cells enriched from blood (not recorded which). The receptors derive from a woman aged 40 to 50 with acute COVID-19. CDR3s include the opening cysteine and the closing phenylalanine or tryptophan. Each record gives: D gene, J gene, V gene, CDR3 length, clone size, CDR3 protein, CDR3 DNA. A D gene is named only where the DNA matches it firmly. Size tells how often a clone was seen (once, few, many) or the class of an expanded clone, and some rows leave it out.

d_call: TRBD1
j_call: TRBJ2-7
v_call: TRBV4-1
cdr3_length: 15
clone_size: .
cdr3_aa: CASSQSGQGVYEQYF
cdr3_nt: TGCGCCAGCAGCCAAAGCGGACAGGGAGTCTACGAGCAGTACTTC

d_call: .
j_call: TRBJ1-4
v_call: TRBV4-1
cdr3_length: 15
clone_size: .
cdr3_aa: CASSQESADNEKLFF
cdr3_nt: TGCGCCAGCAGCCAAGAGTCGGCGGATAATGAAAAACTGTTTTTT

d_call: .
j_call: TRBJ2-3
v_call: TRBV7-9
cdr3_length: 13
clone_size: .
cdr3_aa: CASSLVNSDTQYF
cdr3_nt: TGTGCCAGCAGCTTAGTAAATTCAGATACGCAGTATTTT

d_call: TRBD2
j_call: TRBJ2-2
v_call: TRBV19
cdr3_length: 15
clone_size: .
cdr3_aa: CASSTGLAETGELFF
cdr3_nt: TGTGCCAGTAGTACAGGACTAGCGGAAACCGGGGAGCTGTTTTTT

d_call: .
j_call: TRBJ2-3
v_call: TRBV9
cdr3_length: 17
clone_size: .
cdr3_aa: CASSVESLAPLTDTQYF
cdr3_nt: TGTGCCAGCAGCGTAGAATCCCTAGCGCCACTCACTGATACGCAGTATTTT

d_call: TRBD2
j_call: TRBJ2-1
v_call: TRBV7-2
cdr3_length: 16
clone_size: .
cdr3_aa: CASTPPGLAGVNEQFF
cdr3_nt: TGTGCCAGCACCCCTCCAGGATTAGCGGGAGTCAATGAGCAGTTCTTC

d_call: TRBD1
j_call: TRBJ1-5
v_call: TRBV19
cdr3_length: 15
clone_size: .
cdr3_aa: CASEPGGSRNQPQHF
cdr3_nt: TGTGCCAGTGAGCCAGGGGGCTCCAGAAATCAGCCCCAGCATTTT

d_call: .
j_call: TRBJ1-3
v_call: TRBV19
cdr3_length: 12
clone_size: .
cdr3_aa: CASSILGNTIYF
cdr3_nt: TGTGCCAGTAGTATACTGGGAAACACCATATATTTT

d_call: .
j_call: TRBJ2-7
v_call: TRBV3-1/TRBV3-2
cdr3_length: 13
clone_size: .
cdr3_aa: CASSQFREDEQYF
cdr3_nt: TGTGCCAGCAGCCAATTCCGAGAGGACGAGCAGTACTTC

d_call: .
j_call: TRBJ2-7
v_call: TRBV5-1
cdr3_length: 15
clone_size: .
cdr3_aa: CASSLAAGRTDEQYF
cdr3_nt: TGCGCCAGCAGCTTGGCGGCGGGACGGACTGACGAGCAGTACTTC

d_call: .
j_call: TRBJ1-1
v_call: TRBV11-3
cdr3_length: 16
clone_size: .
cdr3_aa: CASSLGTRTANTEAFF
cdr3_nt: TGTGCCAGCAGCTTAGGGACCCGGACAGCGAACACTGAAGCTTTCTTT

d_call: .
j_call: TRBJ1-2
v_call: TRBV20-1
cdr3_length: 15
clone_size: .
cdr3_aa: CSASYPFTGLYGYTF
cdr3_nt: TGCAGTGCTAGTTACCCCTTCACAGGGCTGTATGGCTACACCTTC

d_call: .
j_call: TRBJ1-3
v_call: TRBV19
cdr3_length: 16
clone_size: .
cdr3_aa: CASSIEPVNSGNTIYF
cdr3_nt: TGTGCCAGTAGTATAGAACCAGTTAACTCTGGAAACACCATATATTTT

d_call: TRBD2
j_call: TRBJ2-2
v_call: TRBV7-2
cdr3_length: 15
clone_size: once
cdr3_aa: CATFKREGPTGELFF
cdr3_nt: TGTGCCACCTTTAAGCGGGAGGGCCCCACCGGGGAGCTGTTTTTT

d_call: .
j_call: TRBJ2-2
v_call: TRBV10-3
cdr3_length: 13
clone_size: .
cdr3_aa: CAIAAGDPGELFF
cdr3_nt: TGTGCCATTGCAGCAGGGGATCCCGGGGAGCTGTTTTTT

d_call: TRBD1
j_call: TRBJ2-2
v_call: TRBV5-1
cdr3_length: 15
clone_size: .
cdr3_aa: CASSLTTGGTGELFF
cdr3_nt: TGCGCCAGCAGCCTTACGACAGGGGGCACCGGGGAGCTGTTTTTT

d_call: .
j_call: TRBJ2-7
v_call: TRBV12-3/TRBV12-4
cdr3_length: 12
clone_size: few
cdr3_aa: CASSLHRDEQYF
cdr3_nt: TGTGCCAGCAGTCTCCACAGGGACGAGCAGTACTTC

d_call: .
j_call: TRBJ1-6
v_call: TRBV6-5
cdr3_length: 12
clone_size: .
cdr3_aa: CAGGTGNSPLHF
cdr3_nt: TGTGCCGGCGGAACAGGGAATTCACCCCTCCACTTT

d_call: TRBD1
j_call: TRBJ1-1
v_call: TRBV3-1/TRBV3-2
cdr3_length: 13
clone_size: .
cdr3_aa: CASTQGLNTEAFF
cdr3_nt: TGTGCCAGTACACAGGGGTTGAACACTGAAGCTTTCTTT

d_call: TRBD1
j_call: TRBJ1-1
v_call: TRBV19
cdr3_length: 13
clone_size: .
cdr3_aa: CASSIRTGVEAFF
cdr3_nt: TGTGCCAGTAGTATTAGGACAGGTGTTGAAGCTTTCTTT

d_call: .
j_call: TRBJ1-2
v_call: TRBV2
cdr3_length: 20
clone_size: .
cdr3_aa: CASSDPPGGGYRGAGYGYTF
cdr3_nt: TGTGCCAGCAGTGACCCCCCCGGGGGGGGCTATCGAGGCGCCGGGTATGGCTACACCTTC

d_call: .
j_call: TRBJ1-3
v_call: TRBV7-2
cdr3_length: 16
clone_size: many
cdr3_aa: CASSLGPGVPGNTIYF
cdr3_nt: TGTGCCAGCAGCTTAGGGCCAGGGGTCCCTGGAAACACCATATATTTT

d_call: TRBD1
j_call: TRBJ1-6
v_call: TRBV4-1
cdr3_length: 16
clone_size: .
cdr3_aa: CASSQDEGAFNSPLHF
cdr3_nt: TGCGCCAGCAGCCAAGATGAGGGGGCGTTTAATTCACCCCTCCACTTT

d_call: .
j_call: TRBJ1-2
v_call: TRBV5-5
cdr3_length: 14
clone_size: once
cdr3_aa: CASSLGLALNGYTF
cdr3_nt: TGTGCCAGCAGCTTGGGTCTGGCCTTAAATGGCTACACCTTC

d_call: TRBD2
j_call: TRBJ2-7
v_call: TRBV5-1
cdr3_length: 14
clone_size: once
cdr3_aa: CASSSSGGPYEQYF
cdr3_nt: TGCGCCAGCAGCAGCTCGGGAGGGCCCTACGAGCAGTACTTC

d_call: TRBD2
j_call: TRBJ2-5
v_call: TRBV4-1
cdr3_length: 15
clone_size: .
cdr3_aa: CASSQGRDFGETQYF
cdr3_nt: TGCGCCAGCAGCCAGGGGAGGGACTTTGGAGAGACCCAGTACTTC

d_call: .
j_call: TRBJ1-2
v_call: TRBV12-3/TRBV12-4
cdr3_length: 13
clone_size: .
cdr3_aa: CASSTGANYGYTF
cdr3_nt: TGTGCCAGCAGTACCGGAGCTAACTATGGCTACACCTTC

d_call: .
j_call: TRBJ1-6
v_call: TRBV27
cdr3_length: 15
clone_size: .
cdr3_aa: CASSFLVRGTLTLHF
cdr3_nt: TGTGCCAGCAGTTTTCTCGTCAGGGGAACGTTAACCCTCCACTTT